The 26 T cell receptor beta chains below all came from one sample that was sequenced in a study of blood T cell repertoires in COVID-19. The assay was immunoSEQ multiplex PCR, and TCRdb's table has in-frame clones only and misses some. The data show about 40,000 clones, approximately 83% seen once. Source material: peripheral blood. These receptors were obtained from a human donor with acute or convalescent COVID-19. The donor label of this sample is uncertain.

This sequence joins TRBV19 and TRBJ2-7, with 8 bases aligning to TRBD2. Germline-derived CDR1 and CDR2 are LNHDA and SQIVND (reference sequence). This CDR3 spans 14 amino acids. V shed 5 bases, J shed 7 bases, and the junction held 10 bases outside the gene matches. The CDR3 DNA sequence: TGTGCCAGTAGTTTGGCGGGAGGCCAAGGGGAGCAGTACTTC. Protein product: CASSLAGGQGEQYF.

The CDR3 nucleotides read TGCGCCAGCAGTGAGTCAAAGCCGGGACTAGCGGGAGTCCTTGAGCAGTTCTTC. Translated: CASSESKPGLAGVLEQFF. This chain joins TRBV10-1 and TRBJ2-1; 14 bases are shared with TRBD2. The junction had 10 bases not matched to a gene; V was cut back by 0 bases and J by 9 bases. The CDR3 covers 18 residues. Germline V CDR1 and CDR2: WNHNN, SYGVQD (reference sequence).

The CDR3 here is CASSQLLLDKQETQYF. CDR3 in DNA: TGCGCCAGCAGTCAACTCCTCTTGGACAAACAAGAGACCCAGTACTTC. The J gene is TRBJ2-5, the V gene TRBV23-1; TRBD1 might be the D (5 bases). TRBV23-1 has ORF status, its function being uncertain. V lost 2 bases and J lost 2, with 15 bases in between. The CDR3 spans 16 residues.

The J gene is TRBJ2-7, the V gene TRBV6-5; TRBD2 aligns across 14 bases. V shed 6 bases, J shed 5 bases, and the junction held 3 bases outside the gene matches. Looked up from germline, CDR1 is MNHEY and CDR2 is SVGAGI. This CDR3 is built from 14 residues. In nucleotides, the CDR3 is TGTGCCAGCAGAGGACTAGCGGGAGGCAACGAGCAGTACTTC. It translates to CASRGLAGGNEQYF.

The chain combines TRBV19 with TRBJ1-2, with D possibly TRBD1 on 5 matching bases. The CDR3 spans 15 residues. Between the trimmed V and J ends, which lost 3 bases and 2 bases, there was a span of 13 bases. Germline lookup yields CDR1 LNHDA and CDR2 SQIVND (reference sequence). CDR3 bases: TGTGCCAGTAGTATGAGGATGGAGGGGAACTATGGCTACACCTTC. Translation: CASSMRMEGNYGYTF.

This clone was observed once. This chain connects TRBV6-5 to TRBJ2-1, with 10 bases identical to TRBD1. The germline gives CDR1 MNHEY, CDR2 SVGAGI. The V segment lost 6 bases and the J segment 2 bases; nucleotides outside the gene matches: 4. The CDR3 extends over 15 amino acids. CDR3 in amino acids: CASRPDRGAYNEQFF. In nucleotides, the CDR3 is TGTGCCAGCAGACCGGACAGGGGGGCCTACAATGAGCAGTTCTTC.

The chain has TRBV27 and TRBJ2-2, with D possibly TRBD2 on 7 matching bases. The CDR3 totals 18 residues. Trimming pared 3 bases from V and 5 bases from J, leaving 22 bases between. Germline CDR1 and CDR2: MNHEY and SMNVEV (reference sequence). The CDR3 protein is CASSLGGHRVMGTGELFF. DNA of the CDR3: TGTGCCAGCAGTTTGGGGGGGCACAGGGTTATGGGAACCGGGGAGCTGTTTTTT.

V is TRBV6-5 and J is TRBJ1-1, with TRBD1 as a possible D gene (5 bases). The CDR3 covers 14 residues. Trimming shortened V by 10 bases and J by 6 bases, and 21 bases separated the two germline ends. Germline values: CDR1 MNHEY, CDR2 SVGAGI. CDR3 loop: CATLGPGGVAEAFF. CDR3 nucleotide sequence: TGTGCCACCCTAGGCCCCGGGGGGGTGGCTGAAGCTTTCTTT.

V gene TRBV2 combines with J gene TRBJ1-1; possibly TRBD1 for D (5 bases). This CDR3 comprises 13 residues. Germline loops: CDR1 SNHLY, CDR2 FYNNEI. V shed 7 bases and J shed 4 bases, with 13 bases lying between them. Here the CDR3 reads CASISGGTTEAFF. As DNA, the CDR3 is TGTGCCAGCATTTCGGGAGGGACCACTGAAGCTTTCTTT.

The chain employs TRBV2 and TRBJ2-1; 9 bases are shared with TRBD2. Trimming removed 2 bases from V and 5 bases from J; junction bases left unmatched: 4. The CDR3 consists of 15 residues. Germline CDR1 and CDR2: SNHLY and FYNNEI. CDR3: CASSEWASGNNEQFF. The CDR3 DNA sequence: TGTGCCAGCAGTGAATGGGCTAGCGGGAACAATGAGCAGTTCTTC.

CDR3 residues: CATSVEGLTDTQYF. CDR3 sequence (DNA): TGTGCCACCAGTGTGGAGGGCCTCACAGATACGCAGTATTTT. The chain is built from TRBV24-1 and TRBJ2-3, with D possibly matching TRBD2 (6 bases). Germline V gene data show CDR1 as KGHDR and CDR2 as SFDVKD. This CDR3 is built from 14 residues. V was clipped by 5 bases and J by 2 bases, with 10 bases between them.

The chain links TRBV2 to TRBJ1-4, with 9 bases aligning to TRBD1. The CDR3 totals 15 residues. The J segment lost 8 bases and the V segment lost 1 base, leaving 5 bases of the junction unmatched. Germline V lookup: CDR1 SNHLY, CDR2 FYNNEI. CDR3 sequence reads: CASSEGGQGREKLFF. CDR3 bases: TGTGCCAGCAGTGAAGGGGGACAGGGACGGGAAAAACTGTTTTTT.

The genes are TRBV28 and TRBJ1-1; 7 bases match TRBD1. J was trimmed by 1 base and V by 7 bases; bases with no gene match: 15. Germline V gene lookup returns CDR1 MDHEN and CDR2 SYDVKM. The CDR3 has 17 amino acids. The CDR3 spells CASNSRGPGQWNTEAFF. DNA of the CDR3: TGTGCCAGCAATTCAAGAGGTCCGGGACAGTGGAACACTGAAGCTTTCTTT.

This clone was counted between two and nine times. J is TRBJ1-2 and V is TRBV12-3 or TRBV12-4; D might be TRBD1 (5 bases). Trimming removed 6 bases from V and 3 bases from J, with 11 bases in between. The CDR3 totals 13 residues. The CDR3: CASSPTEDYGYTF. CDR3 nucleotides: TGTGCCAGCAGCCCGACAGAAGACTATGGCTACACCTTC.

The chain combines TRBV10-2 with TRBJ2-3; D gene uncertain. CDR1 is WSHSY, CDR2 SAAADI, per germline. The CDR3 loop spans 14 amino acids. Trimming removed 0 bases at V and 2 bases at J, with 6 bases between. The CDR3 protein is CASSESTHTDTQYF. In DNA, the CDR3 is TGCGCCAGCAGTGAGTCGACACACACAGATACGCAGTATTTT.

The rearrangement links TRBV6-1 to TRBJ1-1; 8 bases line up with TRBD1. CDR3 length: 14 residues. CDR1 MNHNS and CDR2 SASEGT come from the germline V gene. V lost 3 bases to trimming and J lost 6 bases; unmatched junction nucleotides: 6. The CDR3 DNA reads TGTGCCAGCAGTGACAGACAGGGGCCGTCTGAAGCTTTCTTT. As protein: CASSDRQGPSEAFF.

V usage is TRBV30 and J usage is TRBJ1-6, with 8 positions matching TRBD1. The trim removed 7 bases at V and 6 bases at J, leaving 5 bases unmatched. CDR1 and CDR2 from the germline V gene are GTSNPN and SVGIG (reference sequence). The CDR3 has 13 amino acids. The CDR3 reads CALRGTGNSPLHF. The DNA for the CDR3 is TGTGCCTTGAGGGGGACAGGTAATTCACCCCTCCACTTT. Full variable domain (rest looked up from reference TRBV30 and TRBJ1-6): SQTIHQWPATLVQPVGSPLSLECTVEGTSNPNLYWYRQAAGRGLQLLFYSVGIGQISSEVPQNLSASRPQDRQFILSSKKLLLSDSGFYLCALRGTGNSPLHFGNGTRLTVT.

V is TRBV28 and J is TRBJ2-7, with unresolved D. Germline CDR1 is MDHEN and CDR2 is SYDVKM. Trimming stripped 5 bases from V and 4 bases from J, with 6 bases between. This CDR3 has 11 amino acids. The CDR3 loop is CASSRTYEQYF. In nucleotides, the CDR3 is TGTGCCAGCAGTAGAACTTACGAGCAGTACTTC.

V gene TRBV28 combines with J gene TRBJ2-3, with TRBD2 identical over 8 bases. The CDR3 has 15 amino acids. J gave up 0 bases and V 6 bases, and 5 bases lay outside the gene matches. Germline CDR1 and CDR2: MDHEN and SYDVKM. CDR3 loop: CASSSIAGSTDTQYF. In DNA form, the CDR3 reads TGTGCCAGCAGCTCGATAGCGGGGAGCACAGATACGCAGTATTTT.

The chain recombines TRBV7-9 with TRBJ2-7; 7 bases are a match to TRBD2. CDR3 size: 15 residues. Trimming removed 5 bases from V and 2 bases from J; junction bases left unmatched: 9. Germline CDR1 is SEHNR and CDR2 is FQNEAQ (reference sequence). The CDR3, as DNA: TGTGCCAGCAGCCAAGGGAGGGGAAAAACCTACGAGCAGTACTTC. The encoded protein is CASSQGRGKTYEQYF.

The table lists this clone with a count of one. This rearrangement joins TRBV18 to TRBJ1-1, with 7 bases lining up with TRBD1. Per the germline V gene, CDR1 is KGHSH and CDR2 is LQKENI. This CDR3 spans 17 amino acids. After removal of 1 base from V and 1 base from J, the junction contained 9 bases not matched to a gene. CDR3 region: CASSPLGKRGRNTEAFF. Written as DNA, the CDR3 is TGTGCCAGCTCACCACTAGGGAAGAGGGGGCGGAACACTGAAGCTTTCTTT. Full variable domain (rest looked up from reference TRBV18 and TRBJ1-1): NAGVMQNPRHLVRRRGQEARLRCSPMKGHSHVYWYRQLPEEGLKFMVYLQKENIIDESGMPKERFSAEFPKEGPSILRIQQVVRGDSAAYFCASSPLGKRGRNTEAFFGQGTRLTVV.

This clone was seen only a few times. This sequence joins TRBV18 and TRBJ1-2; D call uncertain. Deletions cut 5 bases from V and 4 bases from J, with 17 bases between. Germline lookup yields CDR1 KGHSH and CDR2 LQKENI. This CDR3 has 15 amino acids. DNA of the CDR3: TGTGCCAGCTCATCTTCTACAGACGCAATCTATGGCTACACCTTC. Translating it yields CASSSSTDAIYGYTF.

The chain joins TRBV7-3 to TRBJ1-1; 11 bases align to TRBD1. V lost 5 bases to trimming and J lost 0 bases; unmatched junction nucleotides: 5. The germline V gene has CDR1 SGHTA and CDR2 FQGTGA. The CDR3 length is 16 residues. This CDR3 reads CASSAGTGGMNTEAFF. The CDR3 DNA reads TGTGCCAGCAGCGCCGGGACAGGGGGGATGAACACTGAAGCTTTCTTT.

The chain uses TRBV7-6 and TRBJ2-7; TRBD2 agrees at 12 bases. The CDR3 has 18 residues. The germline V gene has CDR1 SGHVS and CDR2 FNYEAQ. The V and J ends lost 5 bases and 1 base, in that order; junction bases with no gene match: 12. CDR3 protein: CASSRWGMTSGGSYEQYF. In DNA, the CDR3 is TGTGCCAGCAGCAGATGGGGAATGACTAGCGGGGGATCCTACGAGCAGTACTTC.

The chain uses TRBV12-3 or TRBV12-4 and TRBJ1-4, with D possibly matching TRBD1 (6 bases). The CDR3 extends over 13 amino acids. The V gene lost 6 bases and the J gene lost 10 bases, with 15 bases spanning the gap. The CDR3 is CASRPAGEAKLFF. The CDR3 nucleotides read TGTGCCAGCAGGCCAGCAGGGGAAGCAAAACTGTTTTTT.

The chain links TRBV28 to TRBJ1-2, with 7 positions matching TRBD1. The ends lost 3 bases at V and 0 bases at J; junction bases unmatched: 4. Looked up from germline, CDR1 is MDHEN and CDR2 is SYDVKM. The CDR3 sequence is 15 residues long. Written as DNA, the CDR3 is TGTGCCAGCAGTTTGAAGGGACAGCCTAACTATGGCTACACCTTC. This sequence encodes CASSLKGQPNYGYTF.